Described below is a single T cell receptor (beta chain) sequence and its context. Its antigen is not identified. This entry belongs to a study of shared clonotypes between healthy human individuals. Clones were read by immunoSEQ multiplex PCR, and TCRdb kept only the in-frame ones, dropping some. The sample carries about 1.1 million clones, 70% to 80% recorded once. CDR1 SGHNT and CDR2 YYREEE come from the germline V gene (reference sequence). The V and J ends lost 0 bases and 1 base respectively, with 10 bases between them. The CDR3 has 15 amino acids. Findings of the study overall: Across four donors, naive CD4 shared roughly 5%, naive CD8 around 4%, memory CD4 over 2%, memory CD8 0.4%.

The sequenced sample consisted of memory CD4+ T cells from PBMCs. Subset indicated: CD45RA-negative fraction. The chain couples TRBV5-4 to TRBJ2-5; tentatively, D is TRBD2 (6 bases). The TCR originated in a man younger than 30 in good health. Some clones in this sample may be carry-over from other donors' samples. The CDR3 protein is CASSLGIGGQETQYF. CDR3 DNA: TGTGCCAGCAGCTTGGGGATCGGGGGCCAAGAGACCCAGTACTTC. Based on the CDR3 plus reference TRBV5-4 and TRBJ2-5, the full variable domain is ETGVTQSPTHLIKTRGQQVTLRCSSQSGHNTVSWYQQALGQGPQFIFQYYREEENGRGNFPPRFSGLQFPNYSSELNVNALELDDSALYLCASSLGIGGQETQYFGPGTRLLVL.